The next 23 T cell receptor beta chains were all read from a single sample in a study of T cells after yellow fever vaccination. TCRdb re-analysed the 5' RACE reads in MiXCR, keeping a single row per CDR3 protein. The sample includes 120,000 or so distinct CDR3 sequences, around 15% of them seen just once. This specimen consisted of CD8+ T cells sorted from PBMCs, obtained 5 days after the yellow fever booster vaccination. Receptors were obtained from a young man who received the YFV17D yellow fever vaccine.

This clonotype was counted a few times. The chain employs TRBV3-1 and TRBJ2-3, with 8 bases matching TRBD2. Trimming removed 6 bases from V and 0 bases from J; junction bases left unmatched: 2. The CDR3 length is 14 residues. From germline, CDR1 is LGHDT and CDR2 YNNKEL (reference sequence). The CDR3 protein is CASRERGSTDTQYF. The DNA of the CDR3 is TGTGCCAGCAGGGAGCGGGGGAGCACAGATACGCAGTATTTT.

The genes are TRBV7-9 and TRBJ1-1; the D is unclear. The V end was cut by 5 bases, the J end by 11 bases, with 12 bases between. The CDR3 sequence is 11 residues long. CDR1 and CDR2 from the germline V gene are SEHNR and FQNEAQ (reference sequence). The chain's CDR3 is CASSRTAIAFF. The CDR3 DNA reads TGTGCCAGCAGCAGGACGGCCATCGCTTTCTTT.

This clonotype was detected a few times. The chain couples TRBV7-9 to TRBJ2-7, with TRBD2 matching 11 bases. J was trimmed by 2 bases and V by 4 bases; bases with no gene match: 4. CDR3 size: 15 residues. The germline V gene has CDR1 SEHNR and CDR2 FQNEAQ (reference sequence). CDR3 DNA sequence: TGTGCCAGCAGCTCGACTAGCGGGGCTACCTACGAGCAGTACTTC. Its translation: CASSSTSGATYEQYF.

J is TRBJ1-1 and V is TRBV27, with TRBD1 identical over 9 bases. V shed 3 bases, J shed 6 bases, and the junction held 8 bases outside the gene matches. CDR3 length: 15 residues. CDR1 and CDR2 (germline): MNHEY, SMNVEV (reference sequence). Here the CDR3 reads CASSFGDRVGAEAFF. CDR3 DNA sequence: TGTGCCAGCAGTTTTGGGGACAGGGTGGGCGCTGAAGCTTTCTTT.

In nucleotides, the CDR3 is TGTGCCAGCAGCCGGAACCTGGACAGGGACACTGAAGCTTTCTTT. Translating it yields CASSRNLDRDTEAFF. The chain combines TRBV7-9 with TRBJ1-1, with 8 bases lining up with TRBD1. With V trimmed by 5 bases and J by 3 bases, 8 bases remained unmatched. CDR1 and CDR2 (germline): SEHNR, FQNEAQ (reference sequence). The CDR3 totals 15 residues. The full variable domain, completed using reference TRBV7-9 and TRBJ1-1, is DTGVSQNPRHKITKRGQNVTFRCDPISEHNRLYWYRQTLGQGPEFLTYFQNEAQLEKSRLLSDRFSAERPKGSFSTLEIQRTEQGDSAMYLCASSRNLDRDTEAFFGQGTRLTVV.

The chain has TRBV7-9 and TRBJ2-5; 15 positions match TRBD2. CDR1 SEHNR and CDR2 FQNEAQ come from the germline V gene (reference sequence). The CDR3 totals 16 residues. V shed 5 bases and J 7 bases; nucleotides not matched to a gene: 8. The CDR3 here is CASSRTSGGADGTQYF. The CDR3 nucleotides read TGTGCCAGCAGCCGGACTAGCGGGGGGGCCGACGGGACCCAGTACTTC.

CDR3 nucleotide sequence: TGTGCCATCAGTGAGTCGGGACAGGGGGCGAACTATGGCTACACCTTC. Its translation: CAISESGQGANYGYTF. This chain links TRBV10-3 with TRBJ1-2; 12 nucleotides align to TRBD1. The V and J ends lost 0 bases and 2 bases, in that order; junction bases with no gene match: 1. Germline CDR1 is ENHRY and CDR2 is SYGVKD. There are 16 residues in the CDR3.

This chain uses TRBV4-2 with TRBJ2-3; TRBD1 agrees at 7 bases. Unmatched junction bases numbered 5, after V lost 6 bases and J lost 2 bases. Looked up from germline, CDR1 is LGHNA and CDR2 is YNFKEQ. The CDR3 sequence is 14 residues long. Here the CDR3 reads CASRGDSYTDTQYF. The DNA for the CDR3 is TGTGCCAGCAGGGGGGACAGTTACACAGATACGCAGTATTTT.

The rearrangement links TRBV7-3 to TRBJ2-1, with a possible D match to TRBD1 (5 bases). CDR1 and CDR2 from the germline V gene are SGHTA and FQGTGA. Trimming took off 4 bases at V and 9 bases at J, with 19 bases between the two ends. The CDR3 loop spans 15 amino acids. The CDR3 protein is CASSSSGLLGSEQFF. In nucleotides, the CDR3 is TGTGCCAGCAGCTCCTCAGGGTTGCTAGGCAGTGAGCAGTTCTTC.

The chain links TRBV9 to TRBJ2-3; D is uncertain. Trimming removed 1 base from V and 0 bases from J, with 6 bases in between. The CDR3 has 14 amino acids. Germline CDR1 is SGDLS and CDR2 is YYNGEE. Here the CDR3 DNA reads TGTGCCAGCAGCGTATTTGGAAGCACAGATACGCAGTATTTT. Translation gives CASSVFGSTDTQYF.

This clonotype occurred a few times. The chain couples TRBV12-3 or TRBV12-4 to TRBJ1-2; no reliable D call. Trimming took off 3 bases at V and 7 bases at J, with 18 bases between the two ends. The CDR3 sequence is 15 residues long. CDR3 nucleotides: TGTGCCAGCAGTTTGGTGGCAGGTGGCTTGGGTGGCTACACCTTC. Protein: CASSLVAGGLGGYTF.

The chain combines TRBV13 with TRBJ2-5; D is undetermined. In germline, CDR1 is PRHDT, CDR2 FYEKMQ (reference sequence). The CDR3 contains 14 residues. V gave up 1 base and J gave up 3 bases, with 9 bases separating them. The CDR3 DNA is TGTGCCAGCAGCTTAGCCTACACAGAAGAGACCCAGTACTTC. This sequence encodes CASSLAYTEETQYF.

V is TRBV20-1 and J is TRBJ1-5; D is unresolved. Trimming cost V 1 base and J 6 bases, with 4 bases left between them. From germline, CDR1 is DFQATT and CDR2 SNEGSKA (reference sequence). The CDR3 totals 11 residues. This CDR3 reads CSARAGQPQHF. The DNA for the CDR3 is TGCAGTGCTAGAGCTGGTCAGCCCCAGCATTTT.

This clonotype was observed a handful of times. The chain links TRBV4-1 to TRBJ2-7, with D unresolved. Per the germline V gene, CDR1 is MGHRA and CDR2 is YSYEKL. The CDR3 loop spans 17 amino acids. V was trimmed by 0 bases and J by 0 bases, leaving 15 bases between them. CDR3 DNA: TGCGCCAGCAGCCAAGATACACCGCTGGCCAGCTCCTACGAGCAGTACTTC. This codes for CASSQDTPLASSYEQYF.

This chain joins TRBV6-1 and TRBJ2-3; 15 bases fit TRBD2. The CDR3 loop spans 17 amino acids. Germline V gives CDR1 MNHNS, CDR2 SASEGT. V shed 10 bases and J 0 bases; nucleotides not matched to a gene: 8. The CDR3 reads CATPGTSGGPSTDTQYF. The CDR3 DNA reads as TGTGCCACTCCCGGGACTAGCGGGGGGCCTAGCACAGATACGCAGTATTTT.

The genes are TRBV19 and TRBJ2-3; D remains ambiguous. V lost 3 bases and J 0 bases, leaving 10 bases between the germline ends. The CDR3 sequence is 15 residues long. The germline V gene encodes CDR1 LNHDA and CDR2 SQIVND (reference sequence). The CDR3 DNA sequence: TGTGCCAGTAGTATTTGGGCAGAAAGCACAGATACGCAGTATTTT. The encoded protein is CASSIWAESTDTQYF.

This sequence joins TRBV7-8 and TRBJ2-7; D is unresolved. V was trimmed by 1 base and J by 4 bases, leaving 14 bases between them. There are 15 residues in the CDR3. Germline CDR1 is SGHVS and CDR2 is FQNEAQ. The CDR3 sequence: CASSLENSEDYEQYF. DNA for the CDR3: TGTGCCAGCAGCTTAGAGAACTCTGAGGATTACGAGCAGTACTTC. The full variable domain, rest sourced from reference TRBV7-8 and TRBJ2-7, is GAGVSQSPRYKVAKRGQDVALRCDPISGHVSLFWYQQALGQGPEFLTYFQNEAQLDKSGLPSDRFFAERPEGSVSTLKIQRTQQEDSAVYLCASSLENSEDYEQYFGPGTRLTVT.

In its sample, this clonotype was seen a few times. The genes are TRBV11-2 and TRBJ2-3; 7 bases fit TRBD1. The CDR3 covers 15 residues. V lost 2 bases to trimming and J lost 6 bases; unmatched junction nucleotides: 8. From germline, CDR1 is SGHAT and CDR2 FQNNGV. The CDR3 protein is CASSLSDRSVDTQYF. The CDR3 DNA is TGTGCCAGCAGCTTATCGGACAGGTCTGTTGATACGCAGTATTTT.

The chain uses TRBV30 and TRBJ1-2; D may be TRBD1 (5 bases). The CDR3 loop spans 12 amino acids. The V end lost 4 bases, the J end lost 2 bases, and 8 bases lay between the germline ends. Germline V gene lookup returns CDR1 GTSNPN and CDR2 SVGIG (reference sequence). This CDR3 is CAWTGENYGYTF. The CDR3 nucleotides read TGTGCCTGGACGGGGGAAAACTATGGCTACACCTTC.

The CDR3 DNA is TGTGCCAGCAGCCCCCTAGCGGGGGCCAGGAATGAGCAGTTCTTC. The encoded protein is CASSPLAGARNEQFF. The chain links TRBV7-8 to TRBJ2-1; TRBD2 matches at 10 bases. The germline V gene encodes CDR1 SGHVS and CDR2 FQNEAQ. J was trimmed by 7 bases and V by 5 bases; bases with no gene match: 8. CDR3 length: 15 residues.

The chain uses TRBV7-2 and TRBJ2-1, with 12 bases lining up with TRBD2. The CDR3 extends over 15 amino acids. Trimming at V came to 5 bases and at J to 9 bases, leaving 8 bases not matched to a gene. Germline V gene sequence: CDR1 SGHTA, CDR2 FQGNSA. DNA for the CDR3: TGTGCCAGCAGCCTACCTAGCGGGGGGGCCAGTGAGCAGTTCTTC. As protein: CASSLPSGGASEQFF.

J is TRBJ2-5 and V is TRBV6-5; 7 positions match TRBD2. This CDR3 has 15 residues. V dropped 8 bases and J dropped 2; count of bases not matched to a gene: 11. CDR1 is MNHEY and CDR2 is SVGAGI in the germline V gene. The CDR3 spells CASETLLGGQETQYF. The CDR3 nucleotides read TGTGCCAGCGAGACCTTACTCGGGGGGCAAGAGACCCAGTACTTC.

The V gene is TRBV5-1, the J gene TRBJ2-7, with D possibly being TRBD1 or TRBD2 (6 bases each). This CDR3 has 12 residues. Germline CDR1 and CDR2: SGHRS and YFSETQ. Trimming removed 0 bases from V and 6 bases from J, with 7 bases in between. The CDR3: CASSLGGAEQYF. The CDR3 region has the DNA TGCGCCAGCAGCTTGGGGGGGGCCGAGCAGTACTTC.